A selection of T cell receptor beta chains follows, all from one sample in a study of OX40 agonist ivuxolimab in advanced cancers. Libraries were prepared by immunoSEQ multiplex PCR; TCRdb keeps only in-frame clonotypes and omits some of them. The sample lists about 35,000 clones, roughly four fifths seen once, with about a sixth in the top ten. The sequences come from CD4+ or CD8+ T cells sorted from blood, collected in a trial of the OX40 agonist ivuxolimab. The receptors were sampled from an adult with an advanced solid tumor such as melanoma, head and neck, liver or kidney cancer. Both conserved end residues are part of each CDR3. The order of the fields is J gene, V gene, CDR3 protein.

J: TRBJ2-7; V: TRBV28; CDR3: CASGILKDEQYF
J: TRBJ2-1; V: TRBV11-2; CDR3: CASSYMTGYNEQFF
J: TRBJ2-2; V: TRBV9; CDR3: CASSVGWNTGELFF
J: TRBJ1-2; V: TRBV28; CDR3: CASSLYSGADGYTF
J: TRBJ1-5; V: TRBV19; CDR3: CASTTYGGNQPQHF
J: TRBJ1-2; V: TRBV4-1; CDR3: CASSQVEGGRGYTF
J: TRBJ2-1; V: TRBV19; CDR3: CASSYGPEGTYNEQFF
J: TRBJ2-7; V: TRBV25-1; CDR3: CASGRNEQYF
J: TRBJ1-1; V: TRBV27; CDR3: CASSLNPPGTEAFF
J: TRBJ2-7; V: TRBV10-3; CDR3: CATISPSSYEQYF
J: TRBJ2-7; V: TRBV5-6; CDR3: CASSLVARPYEQYF
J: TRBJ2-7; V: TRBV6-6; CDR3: CASSYGQGPYEQYF
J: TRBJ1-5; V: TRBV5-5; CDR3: CASSYSTGQGFNQPQHF
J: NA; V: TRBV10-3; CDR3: CAISATEDYEQYF
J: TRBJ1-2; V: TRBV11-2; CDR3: CASSASLGQLYGYTF
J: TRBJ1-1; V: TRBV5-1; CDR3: CASSMGTGPAFF
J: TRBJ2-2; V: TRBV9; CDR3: CASSVGPGELFF
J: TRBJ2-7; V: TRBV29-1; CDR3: CSVESRGGDEQYF
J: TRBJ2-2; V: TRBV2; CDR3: CASSGTASPHREITGELFF
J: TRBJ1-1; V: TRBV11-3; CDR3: CASSLYGGKNTEAFF
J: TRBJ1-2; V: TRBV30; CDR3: CAWPPTLGWLYGYTF
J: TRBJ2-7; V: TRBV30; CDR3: CAWGSYEQYF
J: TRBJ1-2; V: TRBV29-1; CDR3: CSVAGLRGYTF
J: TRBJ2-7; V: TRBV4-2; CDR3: CASSQELGGSIREQYF
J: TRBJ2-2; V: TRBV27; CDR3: CASSAPAGGGTGELFF
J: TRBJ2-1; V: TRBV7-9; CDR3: CASARVAGANEQFF